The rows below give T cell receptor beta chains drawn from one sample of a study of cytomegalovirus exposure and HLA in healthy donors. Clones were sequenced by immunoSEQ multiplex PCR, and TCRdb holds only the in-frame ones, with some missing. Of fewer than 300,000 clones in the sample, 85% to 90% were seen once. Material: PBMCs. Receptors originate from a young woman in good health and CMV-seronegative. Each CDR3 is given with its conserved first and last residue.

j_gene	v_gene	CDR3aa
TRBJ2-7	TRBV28	CASNPPGGNTYEQYF
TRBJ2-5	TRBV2	CASSESQGVGETQYF
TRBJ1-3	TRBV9	CASSVATQDDSGNTIYF
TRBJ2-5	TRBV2	CASTIAQETQYF
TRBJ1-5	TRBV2	CASSRDRAGQPQHF
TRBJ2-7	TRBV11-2	CASSPIVGGGLEQYF
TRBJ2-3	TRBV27	CASSEGGFADTQYF
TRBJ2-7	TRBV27	CASSLRAGGFYEQYF
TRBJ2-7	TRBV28	CASIPGQGSREQYF
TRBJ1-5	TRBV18	CASSLHSGSQPQHF
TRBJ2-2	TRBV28	CASSPLLGSGRLNTGELFF
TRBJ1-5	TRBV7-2	CASSPIPSHYSNQPQHF
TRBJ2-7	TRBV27	CASSLSALTSYEQYF
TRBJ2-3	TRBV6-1	CASSEEGQRVRDTQYF
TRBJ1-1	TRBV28	CASSPGFRGTEAFF
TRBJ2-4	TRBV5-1	CASSLDFLAKNIQYF
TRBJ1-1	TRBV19	CASSSDRNTEAFF
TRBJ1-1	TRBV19	CASSIRDRGNTEAFF
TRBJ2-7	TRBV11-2	CASSLEAPYEQYF
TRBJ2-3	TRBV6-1	CASTGVSTDTQYF
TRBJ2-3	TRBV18	CASSPLDNTDTQYF
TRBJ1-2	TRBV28	CASSGPRGGANYGYTF
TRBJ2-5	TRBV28	CASSPLQETQYF
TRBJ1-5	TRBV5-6	CASSGWSQGNQPQHF
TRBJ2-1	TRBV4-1	CASSQRAGVYYNEQFF
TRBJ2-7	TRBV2	CASSAHRAYEQYF
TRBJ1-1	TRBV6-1	CAIRSGGRTEAFF
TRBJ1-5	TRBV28	CASSSPGRTYINQPQHF
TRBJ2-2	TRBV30	CAWSGTRNTGELFF
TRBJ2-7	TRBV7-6	CASSPLNRGSYEQYF
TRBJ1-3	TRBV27	CASMQGVPGNTIYF
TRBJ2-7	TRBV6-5	CASKTDSGLTYEQYF
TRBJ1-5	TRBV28	CASSWGVRSDQPQHF
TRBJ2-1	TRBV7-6	CASSLAAPGLSYNEQFF
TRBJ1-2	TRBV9	CASSAGTQYTF
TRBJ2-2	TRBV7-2	CASSFSSSTGMGPGELFF
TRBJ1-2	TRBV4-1	CASSQSGTGVGGYTF
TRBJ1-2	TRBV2	CASKTVFSYGYTF
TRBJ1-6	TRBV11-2	CASSFTSSYNSPLHF
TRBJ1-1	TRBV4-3	CASSQKQGALFAFF
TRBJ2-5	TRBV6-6	CASSLGGGGHGETQYF
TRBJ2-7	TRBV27	CASSLGNRREGTEQYF
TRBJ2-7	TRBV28	CASSLTGIVYEQYF
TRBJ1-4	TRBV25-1	CASIGWDSLNEKLFF
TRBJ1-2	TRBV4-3	CASSQDWPLDRPNYGYTF
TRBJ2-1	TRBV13	CASSLDPLLAGIEQFF
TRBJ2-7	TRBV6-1	CASSEAGFSYEQYF
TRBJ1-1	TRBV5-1	CASSQGQGASSAFF
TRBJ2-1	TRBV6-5	CASNEPYNEQFF
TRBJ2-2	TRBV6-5	CASSVELAAGELFF